This passage covers 19 T cell receptor beta chains from one sample sequenced in a study of tumor-infiltrating lymphocytes in primary liver carcinoma. The study co-extracted DNA and RNA from 20-30 mg of unsorted bulk tissue. From 500 ng of total RNA, TCR beta-specific cDNA was reverse-transcribed using a constant-region primer. Each TCR beta library was derived from three nested multiplex PCR rounds that employed slightly modified ARM-PCR. Forward primers for TRBV1-TRBV30 and a C-beta reverse primer served the first two PCR rounds, at about 11 cycles each. From the multiplex PCR reads, TCRdb called clonotypes with MiXCR, one entry per CDR3 protein. The sample has more than 95,000 distinct CDR3 sequences; around 60% are singletons. Input material: liver tumor tissue from sampling region 3. Described subset: tumor region T3, left-lateral pole. The receptors come from a woman aged 60-70 years with primary liver carcinoma and hepatitis B virus infection.

In this sample, this clonotype turned up many times. The J gene is TRBJ2-3, the V gene TRBV4-1, with 8 bases lining up with TRBD2. V lost 2 bases and J lost 2; bases outside the gene matches: 3. The CDR3 is 15 amino acids. The germline V gene encodes CDR1 MGHRA and CDR2 YSYEKL. This CDR3 reads CASSQTSGATDTQYF. The CDR3 DNA follows: TGCGCCAGCAGCCAAACTAGCGGAGCCACAGATACGCAGTATTTT.

This chain joins TRBV28 and TRBJ1-4; the D gene is possibly TRBD1 (6 bases). CDR1 and CDR2 from the germline V gene are MDHEN and SYDVKM. This CDR3 spans 15 amino acids. V gave up 5 bases and J gave up 5 bases, with 15 bases separating them. The DNA of the CDR3 is TGTGCCAGCAGTCCGCCCCAGGGGATCAATGAAAAACTGTTTTTT. Its protein product is CASSPPQGINEKLFF.

On this clonotype: The junction differs from germline at one of its ends, possibly a read error. This sequence joins TRBV7-7 and TRBJ2-1; 8 bases match TRBD2. This CDR3 contains 15 residues. The germline V gene encodes CDR1 SSHAT and CDR2 FNYEAQ (reference sequence). CDR3 sequence: CASSLGSGNDNEQFF. CDR3 DNA sequence: TGTGCTAGCAGCTTAGGTAGCGGGAACGACAATGAGCAGTTCTTC.

This clonotype has a handful of counts. The V call is TRBV10-3, the J call TRBJ2-5; D is possibly TRBD2 (5 bases). V lost 0 bases to trimming and J lost 5 bases, with 10 bases between them. CDR1 and CDR2 from the germline V gene are ENHRY and SYGVKD. This CDR3 region has 14 residues. CDR3 coding DNA: TGTGCCATCAGTGAGTCGGGGAGAGGTGAGACCCAGTACTTC. It is translated as CAISESGRGETQYF.

About this clonotype itself: A much bigger clone sits one base away, suggesting this may be a read error. The chain links TRBV12-3 or TRBV12-4 to TRBJ1-5; tentatively, D is TRBD1 (6 bases). The CDR3 has 15 residues. The V end was cut by 6 bases, the J end by 7 bases, with 19 bases between. The CDR3 region is CASSPGIGGGQPQHF. CDR3 nucleotides: TGTGCCAGCAGCCCCGGGATAGGGGGAGGACAGCCCCAGCATTTT.

The chain is built from TRBV14 and TRBJ2-2; no clear D gene. Trimming removed 7 bases at V and 4 bases at J, with 10 bases between. The CDR3 runs 13 residues. Germline CDR1 reads SGHDN; CDR2 reads FVKESK. The CDR3 here is CASTPSRTGELFF. The CDR3 bases are TGTGCCAGCACCCCTAGTCGCACCGGGGAGCTGTTTTTT.

The V call is TRBV5-4, the J call TRBJ1-5; 7 nucleotides line up with TRBD1. CDR3 size: 15 residues. Germline V gene sequence: CDR1 SGHNT, CDR2 YYREEE (reference sequence). After removal of 0 bases from V and 8 bases from J, the junction contained 8 bases not matched to a gene. CDR3 in amino acids: CASSLGKGGNKPQHF. CDR3 nucleotide sequence: TGTGCCAGCAGCTTGGGGAAAGGGGGCAACAAGCCCCAGCATTTT.

This clonotype has just a few counts. V and J are TRBV5-1 and TRBJ2-7; 12 nucleotides match TRBD2. CDR3 length equals 16 residues. CDR1 and CDR2 from the germline V gene are SGHRS and YFSETQ. Germline trimming cut 3 bases from V and 5 bases from J; bases unmatched to any gene: 9. This chain's CDR3 is CASSYQRTSGINEQYF. The CDR3 DNA reads TGCGCCAGCAGCTACCAAAGGACTAGCGGGATCAACGAGCAGTACTTC.

The chain combines TRBV28 with TRBJ1-2; D remains ambiguous. Per the germline V gene, CDR1 is MDHEN and CDR2 is SYDVKM. V lost 10 bases, J lost 9 bases, and 21 bases lay in between. The CDR3 has 13 residues. CDR3: CATLHPLKWSYTF. The CDR3 nucleotides are TGTGCCACCTTACATCCCTTGAAGTGGAGCTACACCTTC.

In the case of this clonotype: Compared with germline, one end of the junction differs, possibly owing to a read error. The rearrangement links TRBV11-2 to TRBJ2-3; D not certain. Germline loops: CDR1 SGHAT, CDR2 FQNNGV. This CDR3 is built from 14 residues. CDR3 sequence: CASSLGSNTNTQYF. The CDR3 DNA is TGTGCCAGCAGCTTAGGCTCTAACACAAATACGCAGTACTTT.

CDR3 region: CASSSWQGGRYQFEQYF. The CDR3 DNA reads TGTGCCAGCAGTAGTTGGCAGGGGGGCCGATACCAGTTCGAGCAGTACTTC. This chain links TRBV6-1 with TRBJ2-7; possible D gene TRBD1, 7 bases. Germline assignment: CDR1 MNHNS and CDR2 SASEGT. The CDR3 totals 17 residues. Trimming pared 5 bases from V and 6 bases from J, leaving 26 bases between.

Concerning this clonotype itself: A read error may account for a junction end that differs from germline. CDR3 sequence: CTSSIRGAGNEQYF. In DNA, the CDR3 is TGTACCAGTAGCATACGGGGGGCAGGAAACGAGCAGTACTTC. The chain is built from TRBV19 and TRBJ2-7; a weak D match, TRBD2 (7 bases). Per the germline V gene, CDR1 is LNHDA and CDR2 is SQIVND (reference sequence). The CDR3 is 14 residues long.

Ten or more counts support this clonotype. V is TRBV12-3 or TRBV12-4 and J is TRBJ2-2; the D call may be TRBD1 or TRBD2 (5 bases each). CDR3 length equals 13 residues. The germline V and J ends were trimmed by 4 bases and 5 bases, with 8 bases remaining between them. This chain's CDR3 is CASSSRETGELFF. As DNA, the CDR3 is TGTGCCAGCAGTTCCAGGGAGACCGGGGAGCTGTTTTTT.

This clonotype occurred a few times. A single base separates this from a much larger clone, so it may be a read error. V and J are TRBV29-1 and TRBJ1-2; D gene unclear. The CDR3 covers 12 residues. Germline-derived CDR1 and CDR2 are SQVTM and ANQGSEA. The CDR3: CSGRLTNYDYTF. CDR3 nucleotides: TGCAGCGGTAGGCTTACTAACTATGACTACACCTTC. The full variable domain, its missing parts supplied by reference TRBV29-1 and TRBJ1-2, is SAVISQKPSRDICQRGTSLTIQCQVDSQVTMMFWYRQQPGQSLTLIATANQGSEATYESGFVIDKFPISRPNLTFSTLTVSNMSPEDSSIYLCSGRLTNYDYTFGSGTRLTVV.

This clonotype was seen a few times. The junction does not match germline at one end; this may be a read error. The rearrangement uses TRBV6-1 and TRBJ2-7; possible D gene TRBD1, 6 bases. The CDR3 has 15 residues. In germline, CDR1 is MNHNS, CDR2 SASEGT. CDR3 loop: CTSSSYLQGDYEQYF. The DNA for the CDR3 is TGTACCAGCAGTTCCTACCTACAGGGAGATTACGAGCAGTACTTC.

For this clonotype: One end of the junction varies from germline; a read error may be responsible. The chain links TRBV11-2 to TRBJ2-1; D gene uncertain. This CDR3 region has 14 residues. CDR1 is SGHAT and CDR2 is FQNNGV in the germline V gene. CDR3: CASSSDGNRNEKLF. CDR3 nucleotide sequence: TGTGCCAGCAGCTCAGATGGGAACCGCAATGAGAAGCTCTTC.

This clonotype has more than one count but fewer than ten. The CDR3 DNA reads TGCGCCAGCAGCTTGGGAGCGGGACGGGTCGAGCAGTACTTC. Translating it yields CASSLGAGRVEQYF. The chain is built from TRBV5-1 and TRBJ2-7; 7 nucleotides match TRBD2. Germline V gene data show CDR1 as SGHRS and CDR2 as YFSETQ. V gave up 0 bases and J gave up 6 bases; unmatched junction bases: 6. CDR3 length equals 14 residues.

This clonotype was detected once. A much bigger clone sits one base away, suggesting this may be a read error. This CDR3 reads CASRTTGTGNTIYF. The CDR3 DNA reads TGTGCCAGCAGAACAACAGGGACTGGAAACACCATATATTTT. This chain uses TRBV7-8 with TRBJ1-3; D is perhaps TRBD1 (6 bases). The CDR3 contains 14 residues. The germline gives CDR1 SGHVS, CDR2 FQNEAQ. Trimming pared 6 bases from V and 2 bases from J, leaving 11 bases between.

As to this clonotype: Since no conserved phenylalanine or tryptophan closes the CDR3, a read error is the likely cause. The V gene is TRBV6-6, the J gene TRBJ2-4; D is unresolved. From germline, CDR1 is MNHNY and CDR2 SVGAGI (reference sequence). The CDR3 totals 15 residues. The CDR3 protein is CTSSYSLLAKNIQYL. The CDR3 nucleotides read TGTACCAGCAGTTACAGCCTTTTAGCCAAAAACATTCAGTACTTG.